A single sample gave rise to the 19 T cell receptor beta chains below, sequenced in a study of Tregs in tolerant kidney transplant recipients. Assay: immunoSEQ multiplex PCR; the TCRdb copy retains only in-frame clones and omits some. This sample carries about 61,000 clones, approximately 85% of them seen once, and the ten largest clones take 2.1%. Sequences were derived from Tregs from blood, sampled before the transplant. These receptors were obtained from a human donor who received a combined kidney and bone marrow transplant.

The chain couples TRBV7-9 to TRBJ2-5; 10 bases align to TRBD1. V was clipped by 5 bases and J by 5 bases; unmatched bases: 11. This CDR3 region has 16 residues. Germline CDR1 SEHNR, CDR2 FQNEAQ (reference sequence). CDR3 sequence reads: CASSPWGTGDWETQYF. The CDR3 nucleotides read TGTGCCAGCAGCCCATGGGGGACAGGGGATTGGGAGACCCAGTACTTC.

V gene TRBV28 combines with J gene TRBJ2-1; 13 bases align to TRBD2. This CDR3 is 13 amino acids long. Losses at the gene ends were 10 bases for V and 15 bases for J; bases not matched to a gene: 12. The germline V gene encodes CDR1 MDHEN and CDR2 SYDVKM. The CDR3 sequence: CATRTSGSREGFF. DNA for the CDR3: TGTGCCACCCGGACTAGCGGGAGCCGCGAAGGGTTCTTC. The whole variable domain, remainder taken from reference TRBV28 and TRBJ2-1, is DVKVTQSSRYLVKRTGEKVFLECVQDMDHENMFWYRQDPGLGLRLIYFSYDVKMKEKGDIPEGYSVSREKKERFSLILESASTNQTSMYLCATRTSGSREGFFGPGTRLTVL.

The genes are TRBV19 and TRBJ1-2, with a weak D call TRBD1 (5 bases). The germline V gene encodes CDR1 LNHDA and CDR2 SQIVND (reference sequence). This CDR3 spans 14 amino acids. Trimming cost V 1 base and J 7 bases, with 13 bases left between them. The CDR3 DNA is TGTGCCAGTAGTATAGTTGGGACTCCTCTTGGCTACACCTTC. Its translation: CASSIVGTPLGYTF.

The CDR3 is CASSKRRKSSGANVLTF. The DNA for the CDR3 is TGTGCCAGCAGCAAACGACGGAAATCCTCTGGGGCCAACGTCCTGACTTTC. The J gene is TRBJ2-6, the V gene TRBV21-1. TRBV21-1 is tagged as a pseudogene. This CDR3 spans 17 amino acids.

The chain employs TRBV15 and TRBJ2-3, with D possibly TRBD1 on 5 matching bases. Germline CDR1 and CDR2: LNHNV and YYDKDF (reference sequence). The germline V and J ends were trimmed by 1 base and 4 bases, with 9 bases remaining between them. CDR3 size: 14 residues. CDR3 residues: CATSRAGFADTQYF. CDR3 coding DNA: TGTGCCACCAGCAGAGCAGGGTTTGCAGATACGCAGTATTTT.

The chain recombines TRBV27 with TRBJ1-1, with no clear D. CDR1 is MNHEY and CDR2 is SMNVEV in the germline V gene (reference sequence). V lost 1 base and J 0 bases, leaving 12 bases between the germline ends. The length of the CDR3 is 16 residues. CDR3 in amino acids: CASSLFIPPLNTEAFF. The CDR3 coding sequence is TGTGCCAGCAGTTTATTCATCCCCCCCCTGAACACTGAAGCTTTCTTT.

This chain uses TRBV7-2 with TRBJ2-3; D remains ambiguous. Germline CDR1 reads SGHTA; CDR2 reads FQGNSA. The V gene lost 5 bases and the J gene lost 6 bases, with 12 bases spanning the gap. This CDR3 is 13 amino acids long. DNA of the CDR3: TGTGCCAGCAGCAAGGACGTCCTGGATACGCAGTATTTT. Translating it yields CASSKDVLDTQYF.

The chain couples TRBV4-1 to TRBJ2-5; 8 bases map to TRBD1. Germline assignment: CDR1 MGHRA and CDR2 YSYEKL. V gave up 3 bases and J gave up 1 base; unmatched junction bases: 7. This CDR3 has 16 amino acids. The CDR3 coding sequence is TGCGCCAGCAGCCAGGGAGCCGGGACAGGCCAAGAGACCCAGTACTTC. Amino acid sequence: CASSQGAGTGQETQYF.

CDR3 sequence (DNA): TGTGCCAGCAGCCCAGTGACAGGGCCAGCGGGTTCCTACAATGAGCAGTTCTTC. Its translation is CASSPVTGPAGSYNEQFF. V gene TRBV7-8 combines with J gene TRBJ2-1, with D perhaps TRBD1 (7 bases). V lost 5 bases and J 1 base, leaving 21 bases between the germline ends. Germline CDR1 and CDR2: SGHVS and FQNEAQ. The length of the CDR3 is 18 residues.

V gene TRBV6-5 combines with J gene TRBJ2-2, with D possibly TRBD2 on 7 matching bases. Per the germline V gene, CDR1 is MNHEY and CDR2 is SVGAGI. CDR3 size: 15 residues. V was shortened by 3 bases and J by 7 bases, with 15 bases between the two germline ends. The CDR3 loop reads CASSYLGGRSGELFF. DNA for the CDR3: TGTGCCAGCAGTTATCTCGGGGGGCGGAGCGGGGAGCTGTTTTTT.

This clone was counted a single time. In DNA form, the CDR3 reads TGTGCCAGCAGCTTGGCCGCCTATAGCAATCAGCCCCAGCATTTT. It specifies CASSLAAYSNQPQHF. The chain couples TRBV5-6 to TRBJ1-5; D is ambiguous. The CDR3 covers 15 residues. The V end was cut by 0 bases, the J end by 0 bases, with 7 bases between. Germline-derived CDR1 and CDR2 are SGHDT and YYEEEE.

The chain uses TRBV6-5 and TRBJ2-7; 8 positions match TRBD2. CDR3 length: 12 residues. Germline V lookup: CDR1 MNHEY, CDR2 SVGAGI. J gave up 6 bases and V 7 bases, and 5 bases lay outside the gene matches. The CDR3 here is CASNGGGSEQYF. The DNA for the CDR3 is TGTGCCAGCAATGGCGGGGGGAGCGAGCAGTACTTC.

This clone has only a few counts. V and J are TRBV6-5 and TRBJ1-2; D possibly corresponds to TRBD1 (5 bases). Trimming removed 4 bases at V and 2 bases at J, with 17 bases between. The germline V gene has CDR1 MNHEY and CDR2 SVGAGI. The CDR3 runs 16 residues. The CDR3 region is CASSSGRGNWNYGYTF. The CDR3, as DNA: TGTGCCAGCAGTTCTGGGAGGGGAAATTGGAACTATGGCTACACCTTC.

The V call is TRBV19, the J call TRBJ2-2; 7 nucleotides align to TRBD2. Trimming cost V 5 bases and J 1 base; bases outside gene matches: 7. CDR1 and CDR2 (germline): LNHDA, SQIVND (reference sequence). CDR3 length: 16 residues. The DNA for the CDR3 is TGTGCCAGTAGTTGGAGGGGCGGGAGGAACACCGGGGAGCTGTTTTTT. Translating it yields CASSWRGGRNTGELFF. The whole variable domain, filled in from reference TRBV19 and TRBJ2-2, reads DGGITQSPKYLFRKEGQNVTLSCEQNLNHDAMYWYRQDPGQGLRLIYYSQIVNDFQKGDIAEGYSVSREKKESFPLTVTSAQKNPTAFYLCASSWRGGRNTGELFFGEGSRLTVL.

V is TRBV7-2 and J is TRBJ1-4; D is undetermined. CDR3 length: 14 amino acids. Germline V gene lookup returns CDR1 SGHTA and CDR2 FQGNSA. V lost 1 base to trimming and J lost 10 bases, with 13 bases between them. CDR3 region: CASSLVAVPGKLFF. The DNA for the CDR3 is TGTGCCAGCAGCTTAGTAGCCGTACCCGGAAAACTGTTTTTT.

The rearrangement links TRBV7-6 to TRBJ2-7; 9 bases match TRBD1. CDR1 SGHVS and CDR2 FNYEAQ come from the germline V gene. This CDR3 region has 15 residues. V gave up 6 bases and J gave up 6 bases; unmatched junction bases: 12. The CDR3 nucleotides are TGTGCCAGCAGTACAACTACAGGGGGCGAGGGCGAGCAGTACTTC. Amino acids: CASSTTTGGEGEQYF.

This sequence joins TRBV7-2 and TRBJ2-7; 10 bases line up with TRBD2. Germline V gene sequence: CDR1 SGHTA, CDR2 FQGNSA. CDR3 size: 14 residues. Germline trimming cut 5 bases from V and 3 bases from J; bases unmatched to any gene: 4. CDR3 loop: CASSPTSGVYEQYF. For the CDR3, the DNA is TGTGCCAGCAGCCCCACTAGCGGGGTCTACGAGCAGTACTTC.

The CDR3 loop reads CASSPSSGRNGYTF. The CDR3 DNA sequence: TGTGCCAGCAGCCCCTCATCAGGGCGGAATGGCTACACCTTC. The V call is TRBV5-4, the J call TRBJ1-2; possibly TRBD1 for D (5 bases). The length of the CDR3 is 14 residues. V dropped 4 bases and J dropped 6 bases, with 16 bases sitting between them. CDR1 and CDR2 (germline): SGHNT, YYREEE (reference sequence).

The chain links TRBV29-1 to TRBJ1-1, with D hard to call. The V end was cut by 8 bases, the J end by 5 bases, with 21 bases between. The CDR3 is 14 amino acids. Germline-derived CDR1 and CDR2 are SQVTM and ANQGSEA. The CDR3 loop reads CSHGEGSFGTEAFF. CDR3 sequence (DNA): TGCAGCCACGGGGAGGGAAGTTTTGGGACTGAAGCTTTCTTT.